This record concerns one TCR beta chain sequence. Using immunoSEQ multiplex PCR, the repertoire was profiled, and TCRdb retains in-frame clones only, with some absent. The sample lists hundreds of thousands of clones; roughly nine tenths were seen once. V lost 0 bases, J lost 1 base, and 10 bases lay in between. The CDR3 runs 16 residues. The germline V gene encodes CDR1 GTSNPN and CDR2 SVGIG (reference sequence). This entry belongs to a study of blood T cell repertoires in COVID-19. Self-reported history from a screening survey and questionnaire set each donor's cohort. Input material: PBMCs or T cells enriched from blood (not recorded which). This chain links TRBV30 with TRBJ2-6, with a tentative D call TRBD2 (5 bases). The source of this sequence is a young man who had recovered from COVID-19. This CDR3 is CAWSVLEVSGANVLTF. DNA for the CDR3: TGTGCCTGGAGTGTACTGGAGGTTTCTGGGGCCAACGTCCTGACTTTC.